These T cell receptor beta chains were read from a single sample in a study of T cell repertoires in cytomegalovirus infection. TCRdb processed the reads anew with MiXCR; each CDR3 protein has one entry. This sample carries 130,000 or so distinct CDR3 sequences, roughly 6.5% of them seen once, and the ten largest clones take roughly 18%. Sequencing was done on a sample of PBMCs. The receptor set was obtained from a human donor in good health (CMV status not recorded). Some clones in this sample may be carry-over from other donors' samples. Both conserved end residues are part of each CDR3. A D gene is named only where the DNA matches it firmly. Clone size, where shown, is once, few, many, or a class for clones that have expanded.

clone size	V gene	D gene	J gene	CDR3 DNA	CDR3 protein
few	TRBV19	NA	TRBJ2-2	TGTGCCAGTAGTCGCACGACAGGATTAAACACCGGGGAGCTGTTTTTT	CASSRTTGLNTGELFF
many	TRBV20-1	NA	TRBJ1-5	TGCAGTGCCAGAGGACGGTGGCCTAGCAATCAGCCCCAGCATTTT	CSARGRWPSNQPQHF
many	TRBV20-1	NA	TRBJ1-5	TGCAGTGCAGGGGACCAGAATCAGCCCCAGCATTTT	CSAGDQNQPQHF
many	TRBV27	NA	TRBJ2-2	TGTGCCAGCAGTTCTGGGACACTGAACACCGGGGAGCTGTTTTTT	CASSSGTLNTGELFF
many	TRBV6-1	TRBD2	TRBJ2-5	TGTGCCAGCAGTGTCTCCCCGGGCGGGGGGAATAAAGAGACCCAGTACTTC	CASSVSPGGGNKETQYF
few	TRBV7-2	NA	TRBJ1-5	TGTGCCAGCAGCTTAGTGGGGGTGGGCTCGAGCAATCAGCCCCAGCATTTT	CASSLVGVGSSNQPQHF
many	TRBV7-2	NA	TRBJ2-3	TGTGCCAGCAGGGATACTACTTCCGATACGCAGTATTTT	CASRDTTSDTQYF
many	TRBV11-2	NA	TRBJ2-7	TGTGCCAGCAGCTTAAATGAGGGGGTCTACGAGCAGTACTTC	CASSLNEGVYEQYF
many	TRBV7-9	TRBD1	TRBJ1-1	TGTGCCAGCAGCCCAGGGCCCCGACAGGGGGTGAACACTGAAGCTTTCTTT	CASSPGPRQGVNTEAFF
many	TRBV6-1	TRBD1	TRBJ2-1	TGTGCCAGCTCTCAGGGGGGACAGGGTTCCTATGAGCAGTTCTTC	CASSQGGQGSYEQFF
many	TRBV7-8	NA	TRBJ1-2	TGTGCCAGCAGCTTAAGGCAGGCTAACTATGGCTACACCTTC	CASSLRQANYGYTF
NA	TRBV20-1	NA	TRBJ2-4	TGCAGTGCAACAAAATATGACAACGCCAAAAACATTCAGTACTTC	CSATKYDNAKNIQYF
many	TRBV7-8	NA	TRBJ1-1	TGTGCCAGCAGCTTCGAATCGTACACTGAAGCTTTCTTT	CASSFESYTEAFF
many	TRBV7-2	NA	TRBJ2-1	TGTGCCAGCAGCCGGGACCCCAGGGCCTACAATGAGCAGTTCTTC	CASSRDPRAYNEQFF
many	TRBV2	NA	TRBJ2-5	TGTGCCAGCAGGGGTCCGGGAGAGACCCAGTACTTC	CASRGPGETQYF
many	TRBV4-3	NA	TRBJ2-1	TGCGCCAGCAGCCAAGATCTAGCTGCGAATGAGCAGTTCTTC	CASSQDLAANEQFF
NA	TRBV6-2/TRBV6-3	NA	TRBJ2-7	TGTGCCAGCAGCCAGGGGTCCCACGAGCAGTACTTC	CASSQGSHEQYF
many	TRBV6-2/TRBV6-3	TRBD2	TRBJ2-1	TGTGCCAGCAGTCTGGGACTAGATAGAAAGTTCTTC	CASSLGLDRKFF
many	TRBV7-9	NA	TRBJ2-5	TGTGCCAGCACGCTGACTTCTCAAGAGACCCAGTACTTC	CASTLTSQETQYF
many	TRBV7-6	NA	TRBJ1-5	TGTGCCAGCAGCTTAGGGGGTAATAGCAATCAGCCCCAGCATTTT	CASSLGGNSNQPQHF
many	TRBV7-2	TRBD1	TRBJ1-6	TGTGCCAGCAGAGTGGCAGGGGGCTCACCCCTCCACTTT	CASRVAGGSPLHF
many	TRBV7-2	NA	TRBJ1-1	TGTGCCAGCAGCTTGTCAGGGGTCATGAACACTGAAGCTTTCTTT	CASSLSGVMNTEAFF
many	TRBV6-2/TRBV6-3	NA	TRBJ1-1	TGTGCCAGCAGTCAGGGGTCTGAAGCTTTCTTT	CASSQGSEAFF
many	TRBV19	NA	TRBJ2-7	TGTGCCAGTAGTATAACAGCTAACTACGAGCAGTACTTC	CASSITANYEQYF
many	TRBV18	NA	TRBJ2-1	TGTGCCAGCTCACCAGCCGCCTACAATGAGCAGTTCTTC	CASSPAAYNEQFF